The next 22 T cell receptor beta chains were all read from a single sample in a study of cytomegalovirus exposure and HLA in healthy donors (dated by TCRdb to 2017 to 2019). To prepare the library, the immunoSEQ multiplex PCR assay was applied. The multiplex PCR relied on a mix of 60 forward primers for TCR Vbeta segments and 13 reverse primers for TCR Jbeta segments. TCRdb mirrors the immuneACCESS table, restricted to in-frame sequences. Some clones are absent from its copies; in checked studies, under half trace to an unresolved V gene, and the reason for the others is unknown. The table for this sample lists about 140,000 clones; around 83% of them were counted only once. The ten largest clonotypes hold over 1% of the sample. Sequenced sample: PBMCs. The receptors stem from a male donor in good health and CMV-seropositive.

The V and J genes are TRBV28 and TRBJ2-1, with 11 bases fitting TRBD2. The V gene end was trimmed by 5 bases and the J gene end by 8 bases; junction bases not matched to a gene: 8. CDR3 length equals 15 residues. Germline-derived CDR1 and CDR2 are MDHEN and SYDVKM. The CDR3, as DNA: TGTGCCAGCAGTCATACTAGCGGGAGTATCGATGAGCAGTTCTTC. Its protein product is CASSHTSGSIDEQFF. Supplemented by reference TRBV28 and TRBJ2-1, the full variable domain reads DVKVTQSSRYLVKRTGEKVFLECVQDMDHENMFWYRQDPGLGLRLIYFSYDVKMKEKGDIPEGYSVSREKKERFSLILESASTNQTSMYLCASSHTSGSIDEQFFGPGTRLTVL.

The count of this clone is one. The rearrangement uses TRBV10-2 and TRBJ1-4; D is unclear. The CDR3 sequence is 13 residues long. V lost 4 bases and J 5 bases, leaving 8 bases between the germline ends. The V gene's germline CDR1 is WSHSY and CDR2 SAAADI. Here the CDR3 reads CASSVQLNEKLFF. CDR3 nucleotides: TGCGCCAGCAGTGTACAGCTCAATGAAAAACTGTTTTTT.

The CDR3 here is CASSYYSGQGNHEQYF. CDR3 DNA sequence: TGTGCCAGCAGTTATTATTCGGGACAGGGTAACCACGAGCAGTACTTC. The J gene is TRBJ2-7, the V gene TRBV6-5, with 9 bases aligning to TRBD1. V trimming: 3 bases; J trimming: 5 bases; junction bases outside the gene matches: 11. The CDR3 runs 16 residues. CDR1 is MNHEY, CDR2 SVGAGI, per germline.

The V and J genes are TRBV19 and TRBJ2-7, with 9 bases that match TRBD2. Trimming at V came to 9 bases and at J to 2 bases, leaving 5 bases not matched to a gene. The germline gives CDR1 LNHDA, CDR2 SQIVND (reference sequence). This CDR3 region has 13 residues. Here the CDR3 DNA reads TGTGCCAGCTCAAGCGGGGGGCCCTACGAGCAGTACTTC. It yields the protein CASSSGGPYEQYF.

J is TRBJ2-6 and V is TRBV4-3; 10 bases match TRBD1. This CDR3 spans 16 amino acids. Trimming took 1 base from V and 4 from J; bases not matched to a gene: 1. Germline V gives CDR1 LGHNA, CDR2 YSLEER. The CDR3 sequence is CASSQGTGGGANVLTF. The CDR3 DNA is TGCGCCAGCAGCCAAGGGACAGGGGGAGGGGCCAACGTCCTGACTTTC.

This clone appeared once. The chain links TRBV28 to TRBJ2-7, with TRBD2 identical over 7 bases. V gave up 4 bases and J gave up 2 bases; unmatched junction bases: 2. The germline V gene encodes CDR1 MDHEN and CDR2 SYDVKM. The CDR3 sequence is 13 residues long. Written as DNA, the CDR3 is TGTGCCAGCAGTTGGGGGGGGACCTACGAGCAGTACTTC. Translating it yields CASSWGGTYEQYF.

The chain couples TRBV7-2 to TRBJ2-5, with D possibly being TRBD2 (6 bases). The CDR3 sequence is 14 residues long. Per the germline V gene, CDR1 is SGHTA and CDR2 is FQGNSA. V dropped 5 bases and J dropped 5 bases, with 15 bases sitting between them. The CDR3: CASSIGGGRETQYF. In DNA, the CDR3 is TGTGCCAGCAGCATTGGGGGTGGGAGGGAGACCCAGTACTTC.

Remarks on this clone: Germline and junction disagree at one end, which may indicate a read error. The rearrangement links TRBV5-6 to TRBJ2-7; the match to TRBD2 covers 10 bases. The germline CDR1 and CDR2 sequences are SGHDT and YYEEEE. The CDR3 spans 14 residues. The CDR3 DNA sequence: TGTGCCAGCAGCTTTGGATCTAGCGGGAGTCCCCGTGACTTC. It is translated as CASSFGSSGSPRDF.

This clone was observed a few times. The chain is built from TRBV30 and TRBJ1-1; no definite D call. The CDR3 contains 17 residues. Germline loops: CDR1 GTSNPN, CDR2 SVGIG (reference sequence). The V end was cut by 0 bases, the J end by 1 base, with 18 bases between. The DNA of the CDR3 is TGTGCCTGGAGTGTAAGAGGGTGGCAGGTCGCGAACACTGAAGCTTTCTTT. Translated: CAWSVRGWQVANTEAFF.

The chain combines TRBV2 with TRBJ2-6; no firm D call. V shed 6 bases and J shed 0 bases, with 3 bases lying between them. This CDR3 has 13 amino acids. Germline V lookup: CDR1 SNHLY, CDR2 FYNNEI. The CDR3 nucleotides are TGTGCCAGCAGCTCCTCTGGGGCCAACGTCCTGACTTTC. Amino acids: CASSSSGANVLTF.

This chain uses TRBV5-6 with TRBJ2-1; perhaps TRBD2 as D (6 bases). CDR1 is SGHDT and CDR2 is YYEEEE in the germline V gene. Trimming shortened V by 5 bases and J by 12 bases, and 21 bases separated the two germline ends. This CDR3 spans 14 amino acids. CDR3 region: CASRNTGTPMGQFF. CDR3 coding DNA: TGTGCCAGCAGGAATACCGGGACTCCCATGGGGCAGTTCTTC. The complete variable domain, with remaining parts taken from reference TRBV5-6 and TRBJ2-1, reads DAGVTQSPTHLIKTRGQQVTLRCSPKSGHDTVSWYQQALGQGPQFIFQYYEEEERQRGNFPDRFSGHQFPNYSSELNVNALLLGDSALYLCASRNTGTPMGQFFGPGTRLTVL.

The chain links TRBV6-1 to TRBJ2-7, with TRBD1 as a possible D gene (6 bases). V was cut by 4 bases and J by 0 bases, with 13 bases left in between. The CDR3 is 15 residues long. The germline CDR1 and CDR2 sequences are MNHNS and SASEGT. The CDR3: CASSGGHSGSYEQYF. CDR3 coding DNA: TGTGCCAGCAGTGGGGGACATTCAGGCTCCTACGAGCAGTACTTC.

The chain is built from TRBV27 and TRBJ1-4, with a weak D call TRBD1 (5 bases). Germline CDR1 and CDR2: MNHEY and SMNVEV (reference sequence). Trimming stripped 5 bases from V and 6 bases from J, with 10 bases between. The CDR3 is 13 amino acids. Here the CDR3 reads CASSPATDEKLFF. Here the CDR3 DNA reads TGTGCCAGCAGTCCTGCGACAGATGAAAAACTGTTTTTT.

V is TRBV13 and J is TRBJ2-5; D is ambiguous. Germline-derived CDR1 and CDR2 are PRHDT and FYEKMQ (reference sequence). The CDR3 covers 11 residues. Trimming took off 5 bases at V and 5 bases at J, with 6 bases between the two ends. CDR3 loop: CASSIRETQYF. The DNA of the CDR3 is TGTGCCAGCAGCATTCGGGAGACCCAGTACTTC.

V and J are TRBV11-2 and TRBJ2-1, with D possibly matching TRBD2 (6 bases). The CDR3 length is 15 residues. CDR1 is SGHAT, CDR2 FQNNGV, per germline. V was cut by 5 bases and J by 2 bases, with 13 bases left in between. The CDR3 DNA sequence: TGTGCCAGCAGCGACCCTAGCGATCCCTACAATGAGCAGTTCTTC. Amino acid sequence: CASSDPSDPYNEQFF.

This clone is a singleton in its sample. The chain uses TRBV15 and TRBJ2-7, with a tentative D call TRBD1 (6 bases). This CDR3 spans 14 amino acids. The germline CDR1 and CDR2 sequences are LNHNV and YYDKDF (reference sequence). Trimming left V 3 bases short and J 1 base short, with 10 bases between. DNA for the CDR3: TGTGCCACCAGCAGTGGGGGCGCTTCCTACGAGCAGTACTTC. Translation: CATSSGGASYEQYF.

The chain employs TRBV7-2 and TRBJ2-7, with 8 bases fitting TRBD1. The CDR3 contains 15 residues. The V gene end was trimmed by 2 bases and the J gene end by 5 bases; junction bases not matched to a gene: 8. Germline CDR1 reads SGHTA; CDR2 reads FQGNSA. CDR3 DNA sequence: TGTGCCAGCAGCTTAAAGGACAGGGAACATCACGAGCAGTACTTC. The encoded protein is CASSLKDREHHEQYF.

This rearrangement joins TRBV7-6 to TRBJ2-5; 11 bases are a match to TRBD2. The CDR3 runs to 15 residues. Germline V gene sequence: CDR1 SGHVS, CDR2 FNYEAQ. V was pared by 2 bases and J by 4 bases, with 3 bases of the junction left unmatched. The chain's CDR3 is CASSLRLAGRETQYF. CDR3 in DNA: TGTGCCAGCAGCTTAAGACTAGCGGGGAGAGAGACCCAGTACTTC.

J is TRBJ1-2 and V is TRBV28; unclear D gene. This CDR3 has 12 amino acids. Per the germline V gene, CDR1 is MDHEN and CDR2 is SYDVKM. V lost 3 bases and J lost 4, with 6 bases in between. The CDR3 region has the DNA TGTGCCAGCAGTTTGCAGCGCTATGGCTACACCTTC. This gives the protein CASSLQRYGYTF.

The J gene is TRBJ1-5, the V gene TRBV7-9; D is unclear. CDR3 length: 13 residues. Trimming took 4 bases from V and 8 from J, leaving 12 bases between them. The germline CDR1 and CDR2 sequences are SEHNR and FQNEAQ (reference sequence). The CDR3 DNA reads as TGTGCCAGCAGCTCCCAACCTTTAGAGCCCCAGCATTTT. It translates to CASSSQPLEPQHF.

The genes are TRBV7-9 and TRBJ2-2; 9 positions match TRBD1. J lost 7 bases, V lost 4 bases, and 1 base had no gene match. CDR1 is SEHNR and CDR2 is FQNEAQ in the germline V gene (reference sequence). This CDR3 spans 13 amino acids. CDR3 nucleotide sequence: TGTGCCAGCAGCTGGACAGGGGACGGGGAGCTGTTTTTT. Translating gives CASSWTGDGELFF.

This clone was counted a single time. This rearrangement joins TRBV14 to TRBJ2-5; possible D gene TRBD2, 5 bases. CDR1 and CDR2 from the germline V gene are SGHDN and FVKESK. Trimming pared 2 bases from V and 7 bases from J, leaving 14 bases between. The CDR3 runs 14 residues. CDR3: CASSQSPTTGTQYF. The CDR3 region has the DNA TGTGCCAGCAGCCAAAGTCCGACTACGGGGACCCAGTACTTC.